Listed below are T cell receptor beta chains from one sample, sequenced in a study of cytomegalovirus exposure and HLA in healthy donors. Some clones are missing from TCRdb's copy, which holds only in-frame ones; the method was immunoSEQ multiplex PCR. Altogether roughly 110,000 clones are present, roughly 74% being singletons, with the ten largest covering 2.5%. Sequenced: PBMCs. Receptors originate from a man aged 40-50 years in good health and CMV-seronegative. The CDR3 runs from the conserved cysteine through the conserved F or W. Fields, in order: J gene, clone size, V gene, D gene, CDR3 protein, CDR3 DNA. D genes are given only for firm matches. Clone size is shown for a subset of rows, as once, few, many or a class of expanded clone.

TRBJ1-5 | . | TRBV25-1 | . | CASSEAGFQPQHF | TGTGCCAGCAGTGAAGCGGGGTTCCAGCCCCAGCATTTT
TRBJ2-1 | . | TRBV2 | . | CASSEQGGVYEQFF | TGTGCCAGCAGCGAGCAGGGTGGAGTTTATGAGCAGTTCTTC
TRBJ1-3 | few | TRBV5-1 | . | CASSLEAGTSSGNTIYF | TGCGCCAGCAGCCTGGAGGCGGGGACGAGCTCTGGAAACACCATATATTTT
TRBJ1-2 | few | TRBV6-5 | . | CASSYSRTGGYTF | TGTGCCAGCAGTTACTCGAGGACTGGAGGCTACACCTTC
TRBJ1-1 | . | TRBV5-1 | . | CASSLMQGMNTEAFF | TGCGCCAGCAGCCTAATGCAGGGAATGAACACTGAAGCTTTCTTT
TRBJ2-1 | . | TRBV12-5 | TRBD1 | CASALGQYNEQFF | TGTGCTAGTGCCCTGGGACAGTACAATGAGCAGTTCTTC
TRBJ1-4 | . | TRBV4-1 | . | CASSQGGSFGEKLFF | TGCGCCAGCAGCCAAGGGGGCAGCTTTGGTGAAAAACTGTTTTTT
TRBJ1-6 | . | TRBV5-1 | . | CASSLSATEGYNSPLHF | TGCGCCAGCAGCTTGTCTGCTACAGAGGGCTATAATTCACCCCTCCACTTT
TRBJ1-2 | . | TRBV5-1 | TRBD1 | CASSLDRAYGYTF | TGCGCCAGCAGCCTGGACAGGGCCTATGGCTACACCTTC
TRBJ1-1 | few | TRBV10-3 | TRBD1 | CAISRQGQADTEAFF | TGTGCCATCAGTAGACAGGGTCAGGCGGACACTGAAGCTTTCTTT
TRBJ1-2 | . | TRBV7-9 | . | CSSSLPFSQGTGYTF | TGTTCCAGCAGCCTCCCGTTCTCCCAGGGAACTGGCTACACCTTC
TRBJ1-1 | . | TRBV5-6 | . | CASSLDRGTAFF | TGTGCCAGCAGCTTGGATAGGGGGACGGCTTTCTTT
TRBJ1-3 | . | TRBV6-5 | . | CASILDNRSGNTIYF | TGTGCCAGCATCCTTGACAACCGCTCTGGAAACACCATATATTTT
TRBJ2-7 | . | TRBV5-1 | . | CASSLDQSSYEQYF | TGCGCCAGCAGCTTGGACCAGTCCTCCTACGAGCAGTACTTC
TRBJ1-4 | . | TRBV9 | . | CASSVGTAEGKLFF | TGTGCCAGCAGCGTAGGGACAGCTGAAGGAAAACTGTTTTTT
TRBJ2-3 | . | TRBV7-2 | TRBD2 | CASSRGLAGGTDTQYF | TGTGCCAGCAGCAGGGGACTAGCGGGGGGGACAGATACGCAGTATTTT
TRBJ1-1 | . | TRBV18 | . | CASSTDMNTEAFF | TGTGCCAGCTCGACGGACATGAACACTGAAGCTTTCTTT
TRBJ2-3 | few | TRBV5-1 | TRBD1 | CASSLEGQGADTQYF | TGCGCCAGCAGCTTGGAGGGACAGGGGGCAGATACGCAGTATTTT
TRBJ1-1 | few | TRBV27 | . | CASSLAGLNTEAFF | TGTGCCAGCAGTCTTGCAGGGCTGAACACTGAAGCTTTCTTT
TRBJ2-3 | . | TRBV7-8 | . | CASTKRDNTDTQYF | TGTGCCAGCACCAAGCGAGATAATACAGATACGCAGTATTTT
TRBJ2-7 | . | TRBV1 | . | CTSSQEVVVYEQYF | TGCACCAGCAGCCAGGAGGTGGTCGTATACGAGCAGTACTTC
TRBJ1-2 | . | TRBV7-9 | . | CASSLILRQGPGYTF | TGTGCCAGCAGCTTAATTTTGCGCCAGGGCCCAGGCTACACCTTC
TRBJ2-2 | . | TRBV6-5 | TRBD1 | CASSLQGSAGELFF | TGTGCCAGCAGTTTACAGGGGTCCGCCGGGGAGCTGTTTTTT
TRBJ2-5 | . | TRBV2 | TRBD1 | CASSEPTGPRGKTQYF | TGTGCCAGCAGTGAACCGACAGGGCCGAGGGGAAAGACCCAGTACTTC
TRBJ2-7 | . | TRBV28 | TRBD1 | CASSFLSGTGDNEQYF | TGTGCCAGCAGTTTTCTCTCCGGGACAGGGGACAACGAGCAGTACTTC
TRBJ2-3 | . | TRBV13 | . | CASSLGAGQDTQYF | TGTGCCAGCAGCTTAGGGGCAGGACAAGATACGCAGTATTTT
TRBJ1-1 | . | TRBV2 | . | CASSEAEESEAFF | TGTGCCAGCAGTGAAGCTGAGGAAAGTGAAGCTTTCTTT
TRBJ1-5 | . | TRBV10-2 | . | CASSDKPDSSSNQPQHF | TGCGCCAGCAGTGATAAACCAGACAGTAGTAGCAATCAGCCCCAGCATTTT
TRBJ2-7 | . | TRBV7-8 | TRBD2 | CASNSLARYERGLSYEQYF | TGTGCCAGCAACTCCCTCGCAAGGTACGAGCGGGGGCTCTCCTACGAGCAGTACTTC
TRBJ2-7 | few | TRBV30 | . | CAWRGGYEQYF | TGTGCCTGGCGCGGCGGCTACGAGCAGTACTTC
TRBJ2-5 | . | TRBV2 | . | CASRWTIGYQETQYF | TGTGCCAGCAGATGGACTATCGGGTACCAAGAGACCCAGTACTTC
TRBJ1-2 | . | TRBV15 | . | CATSRGHGTNTDGYTF | TGTGCCACCAGCAGGGGACATGGCACCAATACAGATGGCTACACCTTC